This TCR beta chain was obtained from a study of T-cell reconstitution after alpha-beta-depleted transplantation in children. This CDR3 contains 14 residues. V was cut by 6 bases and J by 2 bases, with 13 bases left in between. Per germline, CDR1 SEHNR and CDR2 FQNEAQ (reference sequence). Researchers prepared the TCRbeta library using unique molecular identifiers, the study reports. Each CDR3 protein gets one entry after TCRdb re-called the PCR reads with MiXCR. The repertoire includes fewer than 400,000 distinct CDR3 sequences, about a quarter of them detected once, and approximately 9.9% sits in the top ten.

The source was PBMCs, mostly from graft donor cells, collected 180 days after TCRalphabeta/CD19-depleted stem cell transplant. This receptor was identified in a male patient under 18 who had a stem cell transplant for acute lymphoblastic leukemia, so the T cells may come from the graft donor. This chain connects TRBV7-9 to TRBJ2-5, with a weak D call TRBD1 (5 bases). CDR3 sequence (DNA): TGTGCCAGCAGTCAAGGGGCAGGGCAAGAGACCCAGTACTTC. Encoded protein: CASSQGAGQETQYF. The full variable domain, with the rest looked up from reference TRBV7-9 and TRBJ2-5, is DTGVSQNPRHKITKRGQNVTFRCDPISEHNRLYWYRQTLGQGPEFLTYFQNEAQLEKSRLLSDRFSAERPKGSFSTLEIQRTEQGDSAMYLCASSQGAGQETQYFGPGTRLLVL.